The subject of this entry is one TCR beta chain. The target antigen is unknown. The data were obtained in a study of cytomegalovirus exposure and HLA in healthy donors. Study details: Early on, a data release was issued that held 80 million or so unique TCRs from HLA-typed donors. Study conclusions and caveats: In a later analysis, HLA-associated beta chains showed higher expansion and lower generation probabilities than comparable chains. About 87% or about 30% of the time was how often most TCR beta V segments were productive, according to an earlier analysis.

The germline V and J ends were trimmed by 4 bases and 4 bases, with 12 bases remaining between them. The germline V gene has CDR1 SGHRS and CDR2 YFSETQ. The CDR3 spans 14 residues. This PCR relied on a set of 60 Vbeta primers and 13 Jbeta primers. Libraries were prepared by immunoSEQ multiplex PCR; TCRdb keeps only in-frame clonotypes and omits some of them. In the table there are 90,000 to 100,000 clones, about 72% of which are singletons. The specimen sequenced was PBMCs. The receptor was derived from a woman aged 60-75 years in good health and CMV-seropositive. The chain employs TRBV5-1 and TRBJ1-5, with unresolved D. In nucleotides, the CDR3 is TGCGCCAGCAGCCCGGACGGAGGAAATCAGCCCCAGCATTTT. Translating gives CASSPDGGNQPQHF.